This T cell receptor beta chain emerged from a study of cytomegalovirus exposure and HLA in healthy donors. Overall study results and limits: Presence/absence analyses assumed roughly uniform sequencing depth across donors, which may not hold. Sequence variants that were highly shared formed a cluster that was likely a sequencing artifact. In an earlier analysis, most TCR beta V segments were productive about 87% or about 30% of the time.

CDR3 length: 13 residues. The PCR had 60 Vbeta and 13 Jbeta primers. Method: immunoSEQ multiplex PCR; TCRdb's copy keeps in-frame clones and lacks some. The table includes 90,000 to 120,000 clones, over 70% detected once. This clone has only a few counts. Its matching antigen is unknown. The chain couples TRBV1 to TRBJ2-7; TRBD2, the D gene given by the table, was not confirmed from the DNA. TRBV1 is a pseudogene segment. This TCR came from a man under 40 in good health and CMV-seronegative. Sequenced material: PBMCs. CDR3 bases: TGCACCAGCAGCCAGGGTCCAGCGGGAGAGGAGTACTTC. Translated: CTSSQGPAGEEYF.